Detailed here is one T cell receptor beta chain. As yet, its antigen is unknown. Germline assignment: CDR1 MGHRA and CDR2 YSYEKL. The CDR3 is 16 residues long. V lost 0 bases, J lost 3 bases, and 11 bases lay in between. This record comes from a study of blood T cells in healthy people across ages. The use of a sample-barcoded 5' primer and a J-beta primer mix characterized a second PCR of roughly 6 to 12 cycles. TCRdb called the 5' RACE reads again in MiXCR, with one record for every CDR3 protein. Here the sample spans around 970,000 distinct CDR3 sequences, roughly 51% being singletons. Study outcomes and limitations: It was not possible, with unsorted PBMCs, to conclusively compare naive and antigen-experienced cells.

The TCR was taken from a woman in her sixties or seventies in good health. The material sequenced was blood. The chain couples TRBV4-1 to TRBJ2-2; possible D gene TRBD1, 6 bases. The CDR3 protein is CASSQDSQGYTGELFF. DNA of the CDR3: TGCGCCAGCAGCCAAGATAGTCAGGGGTACACCGGGGAGCTGTTTTTT.